These 21 T cell receptor beta chains were all obtained from the same sample, sequenced in a study of CD8+ T cells in alopecia areata. RNA was extracted and reverse transcribed into cDNA as the sequencing template. Sequencing was performed with immunoSEQ multiplex PCR; in TCRdb, only in-frame clones are kept and a portion is missing. The table lists 70,000 or so clones, 60% of them singletons. Sample: CD8+ T cells sorted from blood, taken at week 0. The receptors were sampled from a human donor with alopecia areata.

V and J are TRBV9 and TRBJ2-1; 7 nucleotides align to TRBD2. V shed 0 bases and J 7 bases; nucleotides not matched to a gene: 10. The CDR3 has 16 amino acids. Germline values: CDR1 SGDLS, CDR2 YYNGEE. The CDR3 reads CASSVGLGLPWNEQFF. The CDR3 DNA follows: TGTGCCAGCAGCGTAGGGTTGGGACTACCATGGAATGAGCAGTTCTTC.

The chain recombines TRBV27 with TRBJ1-1; D is unclear. V lost 0 bases and J 4 bases, leaving 9 bases between the germline ends. Germline assignment: CDR1 MNHEY and CDR2 SMNVEV (reference sequence). This CDR3 has 14 amino acids. CDR3 sequence (DNA): TGTGCCAGCAGTTTATCAGGATCGGCCACTGAAGCTTTCTTT. It translates to CASSLSGSATEAFF.

CDR3: CSVASGDTYEQYF. CDR3 bases: TGCAGCGTCGCTAGCGGGGATACCTACGAGCAGTACTTC. The V call is TRBV29-1, the J call TRBJ2-7, with 9 bases aligning to TRBD2. Per germline, CDR1 SQVTM and CDR2 ANQGSEA. The CDR3 covers 13 residues. With V trimmed by 6 bases and J by 2 bases, 5 bases remained unmatched.

Only a few counts were recorded for this clone. The rearrangement uses TRBV29-1 and TRBJ2-2; D is ambiguous. Germline V lookup: CDR1 SQVTM, CDR2 ANQGSEA. Deletions cut 5 bases from V and 2 bases from J, with 9 bases between. CDR3 length: 13 amino acids. CDR3 amino acids: CSVSNSNTGELFF. In DNA, the CDR3 is TGCAGCGTTAGTAACTCCAACACCGGGGAGCTGTTTTTT.

The chain couples TRBV15 to TRBJ2-5, with D maybe TRBD2 (7 bases). Trimming left V 3 bases short and J 5 bases short, with 16 bases between. The CDR3 is made up of 15 amino acids. Germline CDR1 is LNHNV and CDR2 is YYDKDF (reference sequence). CDR3 protein: CATSRARGGWETQYF. DNA for the CDR3: TGTGCCACCAGCAGGGCGAGGGGGGGATGGGAGACCCAGTACTTC.

This CDR3 reads CASSQDRGLETQYF. Here the CDR3 DNA reads TGCGCCAGCAGCCAAGACAGGGGCTTGGAGACCCAGTACTTC. This chain connects TRBV4-1 to TRBJ2-5, with D possibly TRBD1 on 6 matching bases. CDR1 and CDR2 from the germline V gene are MGHRA and YSYEKL. V shed 0 bases and J shed 5 bases, with 10 bases lying between them. The length of the CDR3 is 14 residues.

CDR3 DNA: TGTGCCAGCAGCTTCACCACAGGGAACGATGAGCAGTTCTTC. Amino acids: CASSFTTGNDEQFF. The chain has TRBV7-9 and TRBJ2-1; perhaps TRBD1 as D (6 bases). The CDR3 contains 14 residues. Germline assignment: CDR1 SEHNR and CDR2 FQNEAQ (reference sequence). The V end was cut by 3 bases, the J end by 8 bases, with 14 bases between.

This chain links TRBV29-1 with TRBJ2-7; no reliable D call. The germline V gene has CDR1 SQVTM and CDR2 ANQGSEA. The CDR3 has 12 amino acids. In nucleotides, the CDR3 is TGCAGTTGTTATGCCCCCAAGGGTGAGCAGTACTTC. Encoded protein: CSCYAPKGEQYF.

The rearrangement links TRBV4-1 to TRBJ2-1; 11 positions match TRBD2. The V and J ends lost 2 bases and 3 bases, in that order; junction bases with no gene match: 6. CDR3 length: 17 residues. Germline V gene data show CDR1 as MGHRA and CDR2 as YSYEKL. CDR3 bases: TGCGCCAGCAGCCAAACCCCCGGGACTAGCGGCTACAATGAGCAGTTCTTC. Its translation: CASSQTPGTSGYNEQFF.

The chain uses TRBV15 and TRBJ2-7; D unclear. Germline lookup yields CDR1 LNHNV and CDR2 YYDKDF (reference sequence). This CDR3 comprises 11 residues. V was trimmed by 8 bases and J by 3 bases, leaving 8 bases between them. CDR3 DNA: TGTGCCACCGACGACGGCTACGAGCAGTACTTC. Encoded protein: CATDDGYEQYF.

The chain is built from TRBV5-1 and TRBJ1-2; 11 positions match TRBD1. The germline V gene has CDR1 SGHRS and CDR2 YFSETQ. The CDR3 covers 14 residues. Trimming cost V 4 bases and J 8 bases; bases outside gene matches: 7. This chain's CDR3 is CASSTGQGAGGYTF. CDR3 sequence (DNA): TGCGCCAGCAGCACCGGACAGGGGGCAGGCGGCTACACCTTC.

This clone appeared a few times. This CDR3 is CASSLVPGDTQYF. The DNA of the CDR3 is TGCGCCAGCAGCCTCGTACCCGGGGACACGCAGTATTTT. V gene TRBV4-3 combines with J gene TRBJ2-3, with D tentatively TRBD1 or TRBD2 (5 bases each). The V end was cut by 4 bases, the J end by 9 bases, with 14 bases between. Per germline, CDR1 LGHNA and CDR2 YSLEER. This CDR3 region has 13 residues.

With regard to this clone: With only one base between it and a far larger clone, this is likely a read error. This specimen includes other DNA sequences encoding the same CDR3. The chain joins TRBV5-4 to TRBJ2-3; maybe TRBD2 (5 bases). Germline V lookup: CDR1 SGHNT, CDR2 YYREEE (reference sequence). V was trimmed by 4 bases and J by 4 bases, leaving 19 bases between them. The CDR3 contains 16 residues. Here the CDR3 reads CASSQSGLGTPDTQYF. The DNA of the CDR3 is TGTGCCAGCAGCCAATCCGGACTCGGAACCCCAGATACGCAGTATTTT.

The rearrangement uses TRBV2 and TRBJ1-1; 7 positions match TRBD1. This CDR3 contains 16 residues. Germline V gives CDR1 SNHLY, CDR2 FYNNEI. The junction had 14 bases not matched to a gene; V was cut back by 4 bases and J by 6 bases. The CDR3 region has the DNA TGTGCCAGCAGTGTAGGTAGCGACAGGGTGGACCCTGAAGCTTTCTTT. This encodes CASSVGSDRVDPEAFF.

CDR3 loop: CAWSATGEGYGYTF. The CDR3 nucleotides are TGTGCCTGGAGTGCGACAGGGGAGGGCTATGGCTACACCTTC. The V and J genes are TRBV30 and TRBJ1-2; 8 bases are shared with TRBD1. V shed 1 base and J 4 bases; nucleotides not matched to a gene: 5. Per the germline V gene, CDR1 is GTSNPN and CDR2 is SVGIG (reference sequence). The CDR3 is 14 residues long.

The V gene is TRBV5-6, the J gene TRBJ1-1, with D possibly matching TRBD1 (5 bases). This CDR3 spans 14 amino acids. CDR1 is SGHDT, CDR2 YYEEEE, per germline. Trimming took 0 bases from V and 8 from J, leaving 14 bases between them. Here the CDR3 reads CASSLAGREWEAFF. The CDR3 bases are TGTGCCAGCAGCTTGGCGGGCAGGGAATGGGAAGCTTTCTTT.

The chain carries TRBV6-6 and TRBJ2-5, with D maybe TRBD2 (5 bases). Germline CDR1 and CDR2: MNHNY and SVGAGI (reference sequence). Trimming took off 6 bases at V and 2 bases at J, with 13 bases between the two ends. The CDR3 consists of 14 residues. The CDR3 sequence is CASSPTRTQETQYF. The CDR3 DNA sequence: TGTGCCAGCAGCCCTACACGGACTCAAGAGACCCAGTACTTC.

About this clone: The sample contains more than one DNA sequence encoding this CDR3. V and J are TRBV29-1 and TRBJ2-7; D uncertain. V was cut by 4 bases and J by 0 bases, with 7 bases left in between. The CDR3 sequence is 12 residues long. The germline V gene has CDR1 SQVTM and CDR2 ANQGSEA. CDR3 bases: TGCAGCGTTGTGGGCAGCTCCTACGAGCAGTACTTC. Translated: CSVVGSSYEQYF.

This clone was seen only once. The chain links TRBV5-1 to TRBJ2-7; possibly TRBD2 for D (5 bases). The germline gives CDR1 SGHRS, CDR2 YFSETQ. The length of the CDR3 is 16 residues. Trimming removed 0 bases from V and 0 bases from J, with 13 bases in between. This CDR3 is CASSLVAGDSSYEQYF. CDR3 bases: TGCGCCAGCAGCTTGGTCGCGGGCGATAGCTCCTACGAGCAGTACTTC.

The chain carries TRBV4-3 and TRBJ1-5; D not certain. V gave up 0 bases and J gave up 4 bases, with 10 bases separating them. The CDR3 sequence is 15 residues long. Germline CDR1 and CDR2: LGHNA and YSLEER. CDR3 nucleotide sequence: TGCGCCAGCAGCCAAGATCGTATGGATAATCAGCCCCAGCATTTT. Protein product: CASSQDRMDNQPQHF.

J is TRBJ1-2 and V is TRBV9, with TRBD1 as a possible D gene (6 bases). The V end lost 3 bases, the J end lost 5 bases, and 11 bases lay between the germline ends. Germline CDR1 and CDR2: SGDLS and YYNGEE. The CDR3 totals 13 residues. The CDR3 DNA sequence: TGTGCCAGCAGCGCGCTGACAGGATATGGCTACACCTTC. This codes for CASSALTGYGYTF.